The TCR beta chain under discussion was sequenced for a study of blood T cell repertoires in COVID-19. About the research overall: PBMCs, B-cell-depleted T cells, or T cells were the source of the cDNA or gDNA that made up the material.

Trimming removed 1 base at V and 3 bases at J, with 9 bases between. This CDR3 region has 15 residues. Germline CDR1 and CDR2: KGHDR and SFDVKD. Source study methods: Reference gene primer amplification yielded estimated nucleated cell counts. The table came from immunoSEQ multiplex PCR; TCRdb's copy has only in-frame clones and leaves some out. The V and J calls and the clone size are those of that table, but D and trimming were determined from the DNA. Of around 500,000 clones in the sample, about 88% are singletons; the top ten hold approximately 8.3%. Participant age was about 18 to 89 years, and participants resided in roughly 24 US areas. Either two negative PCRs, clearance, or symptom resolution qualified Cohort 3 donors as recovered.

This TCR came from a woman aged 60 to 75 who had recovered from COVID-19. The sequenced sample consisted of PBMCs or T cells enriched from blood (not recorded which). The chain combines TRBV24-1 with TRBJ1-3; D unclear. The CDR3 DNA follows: TGTGCCACCAGTGATTTTTCCAGAGGTGGAAACACCATATATTTT. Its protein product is CATSDFSRGGNTIYF.